These T cell receptor beta chains were read from a single sample in a study of cytomegalovirus exposure and HLA in healthy donors. Data came from immunoSEQ multiplex PCR; TCRdb stores just in-frame clones and leaves some out. The table records 55,000 to 75,000 clones, roughly four fifths of them present only once. The specimen sequenced was PBMCs. These receptors originate from a woman in her twenties or thirties in good health and CMV-seropositive. CDR3s include the opening cysteine and the closing phenylalanine or tryptophan. D genes are given only for firm matches. Not every row has a clone size; where given, it reads once, few, many or a size class.

>few|TRBV29-1|14|TRBJ2-5|-
TGCAGCGTTGACGGGAGACGCGGCCAAGAGACCCAGTACTTC
CSVDGRRGQETQYF
>-|TRBV6-5|13|TRBJ2-7|TRBD2
TGTGCCAGCAGTAGCGGACTAGATGTCGAGCAGTACTTC
CASSSGLDVEQYF
>-|TRBV7-2|12|TRBJ2-3|-
TGTGCCAGCAGCTCAGGGACAGATACGCAGTATTTT
CASSSGTDTQYF
>-|TRBV4-3|16|TRBJ2-1|TRBD1
TGCGCCAGCAGCCAAGAGCAGGGAGCAGGGGGCAATGAGCAGTTCTTC
CASSQEQGAGGNEQFF
>-|TRBV5-4|18|TRBJ2-1|TRBD2
TGTGCCAGCAGCTTGGACCTAGCGGGAGGGTGGTCTGGGGGTGAGCAGTTCTTC
CASSLDLAGGWSGGEQFF
>-|TRBV4-3|16|TRBJ2-1|-
TGCGCCAGCAGCCAAGAGCGCGGCGGAAACTACAATGAGCAGTTCTTC
CASSQERGGNYNEQFF
>-|TRBV11-2|14|TRBJ1-1|TRBD1
TGTGCCAGCAGCTTACCAGGGGGTTTTGGTGAAGCTTTCTTT
CASSLPGGFGEAFF
>-|TRBV28|15|TRBJ2-1|-
TGTGCCAGCAGTCTCCAAGGACACTCCTACAATGAGCAGTTCTTC
CASSLQGHSYNEQFF
>-|TRBV29-1|13|TRBJ2-7|-
TGCAGCGTTGCCGATAGCGGCCCGGGCGAGCAGTACTTC
CSVADSGPGEQYF
>-|TRBV28|17|TRBJ1-5|TRBD1
TGTGCCAGCAGTTTACTTACACCTGACAGGGTGTACCAGCCCCAGCATTTT
CASSLLTPDRVYQPQHF
>-|TRBV28|16|TRBJ2-7|-
TGTGCCAGCAGTTACCCCGGTGACAGGTCTTACTACGAGCAGTACTTC
CASSYPGDRSYYEQYF
>-|TRBV6-5|15|TRBJ2-3|TRBD1
TGTGCCAGCAGCCCCGGGACAGGACCCACAGATACGCAGTATTTT
CASSPGTGPTDTQYF
>-|TRBV15|11|TRBJ2-7|-
TGTGCCACCAGCAAGGGAGACGAGCAGTACTTC
CATSKGDEQYF
>few|TRBV5-1|15|TRBJ1-4|-
TGCGCCAGCAGCACCGAATCGGGTTTTAATGAAAAACTGTTTTTT
CASSTESGFNEKLFF
>-|TRBV7-9|15|TRBJ2-7|TRBD1
TGTGCCAGCAGCTTTGGGACAGGGGCCTCCTACGAGCAGTACTTC
CASSFGTGASYEQYF
>-|TRBV19|14|TRBJ2-5|-
TGTGCCAGTAGTATCGGCCAGGGCCTGGAGACCCAGTACTTC
CASSIGQGLETQYF
>-|TRBV4-3|17|TRBJ2-7|TRBD2
TGCGCCAGCAGCCAAGAACTAGCGGTCCACGGGGGTTACGAGCAGTACTTC
CASSQELAVHGGYEQYF
>-|TRBV19|14|TRBJ2-5|TRBD2
TGTGCCAGTGGTTCTAGCGGGATCCAAGAGACCCAGTACTTC
CASGSSGIQETQYF
>-|TRBV5-4|17|TRBJ2-4|TRBD2
TGTGCCAGCAGCTTGGGAGGGACTAGCGGTTCCAAAAACATTCAGTACTTC
CASSLGGTSGSKNIQYF
>-|TRBV6-4|15|TRBJ2-3|-
TGTGCCAGCAGTGACTCGCGGGGAGGAGCTGATACGCAGTATTTT
CASSDSRGGADTQYF
>few|TRBV19|17|TRBJ2-2|TRBD1
TGTGCCACCAAGAGACAAGGAGGGACAGGGAACACCGGGGAGCTGTTTTTT
CATKRQGGTGNTGELFF
>-|TRBV28|13|TRBJ1-5|TRBD1
TGTGCCAGCAGAGGACAGGGAGGACAGCCCCAGCATTTT
CASRGQGGQPQHF
>-|TRBV28|14|TRBJ1-5|-
TGTGCCGGAAACCGGAACCGGGACAATCAGCCCCAGCATTTT
CAGNRNRDNQPQHF
>-|TRBV28|15|TRBJ2-3|-
TGTGCCAGCAGTCCACGACTCAGCCGCACAGATACGCAGTATTTT
CASSPRLSRTDTQYF
>-|TRBV25-1|14|TRBJ2-2|-
TGTGCCAGCAGCGCTTGGAGGGCGGGCGGGGAGCTGTTTTTT
CASSAWRAGGELFF
>-|TRBV28|16|TRBJ2-2|-
TGTGCCAGCAGCCCTATTCGCGGGGTGGAGGCCGGGGAGCTGTTTTTT
CASSPIRGVEAGELFF
>-|TRBV19|15|TRBJ1-1|-
TGTGCCAGTAGTATTGCGGGGAGCATGAACACTGAAGCTTTCTTT
CASSIAGSMNTEAFF
>-|TRBV18|14|TRBJ2-3|TRBD2
TGTGCCAGCTCACCGCTAGCGGGCACAGATACGCAGTATTTT
CASSPLAGTDTQYF
>-|TRBV19|12|TRBJ1-1|-
TGTGCCAGTAGTATAAGAGACACTGAAGCTTTCTTT
CASSIRDTEAFF
>medium-sized|TRBV6-1|15|TRBJ2-7|TRBD2
TGTGCCAGCAGGGCTCTAGCGGATGGGTCCTACGAGCAGTACTTC
CASRALADGSYEQYF
>few|TRBV5-6|15|TRBJ2-7|TRBD2
TGTGCCAGCAGCGGTGGACTAGCGGAGAGTTACGAGCAGTACTTC
CASSGGLAESYEQYF
>-|TRBV4-2|17|TRBJ2-1|TRBD2
TGTGCCAGCAGCCAAGACACCAGCGGGAGTGCTTACAATGAGCAGTTCTTC
CASSQDTSGSAYNEQFF
>-|TRBV25-1|16|TRBJ2-7|TRBD2
TGTGCCAGCAGTGAACTAGCGGGAGACCGGCGCTACGAGCAGTACTTC
CASSELAGDRRYEQYF
>-|TRBV15|17|TRBJ2-1|TRBD1
TGTGCCACCAGCAGAGAGTCTGTGGGACAGGGGTACAATGAGCAGTTCTTC
CATSRESVGQGYNEQFF
>-|TRBV4-2|17|TRBJ2-3|TRBD2
TGTGCCAGCAGCCGATACGGGACTAGCGGGAGTGGGGATACGCAGTATTTT
CASSRYGTSGSGDTQYF
>-|TRBV29-1|14|TRBJ2-7|-
TGCAGCGTTGGGGTGGAGTTCACTAAAAGCGGTTTGTACTTC
CSVGVEFTKSGLYF
>once|TRBV15|11|TRBJ2-7|-
TGTGCCACTATAGCCAGCTACGAGCAGTACTTC
CATIASYEQYF